This T cell receptor beta chain is drawn from a study of blood T cell repertoires in COVID-19. Study summary: Sites in the United States, Italy and Spain provided acute and convalescent COVID-19 samples.

CDR1 and CDR2 (germline): SGHRS, YFSETQ. V was cut by 4 bases and J by 0 bases, with 12 bases left in between. The CDR3 sequence is 15 residues long. Cohort assignment relied on participant-reported clinical history. The repertoire was sequenced with immunoSEQ multiplex PCR; TCRdb's copy has only in-frame clones and lacks some. This sample has more than 400,000 clones, with around 91% found just once. The V and J genes are TRBV5-1 and TRBJ2-3, with D uncertain. The sequenced sample was PBMCs or T cells enriched from blood (not recorded which). The receptor was isolated from a man in his late teens or twenties who had recovered from COVID-19. This chain's CDR3 is CASSVARTSTDTQYF. CDR3 bases: TGCGCCAGCAGCGTGGCCCGAACTAGCACAGATACGCAGTATTTT.